A single T cell receptor beta chain is shown here with its context. Its antigen is currently not known. No much larger clone exists at a distance of one base, and base qualities are not known. This sample is part of a study of T cell changes during pregnancy in multiple sclerosis (dated by TCRdb to about 2019). Broadly, across the study: In women with multiple sclerosis, the researchers looked at how the T cell repertoire shifted as pregnancy progressed.

CDR1 and CDR2 were assigned from the germline V gene (reference sequence) as LNHDA and SQIVND. V is pared back by 3 bases and J by 0 bases, with 6 bases lying between the germline termini. Its CDR3 holds 13 amino acids, cysteine through phenylalanine. The entry retains the CDR3 DNA only, 39 bases that are in frame from base 1. Libraries were constructed by the immunoSEQ multiplex PCR assay. Not all clones reach the TCRdb copy of this immuneACCESS table, which keeps in-frame sequences only. Checked studies attribute under half of the gap to unresolved V genes and leave the rest unexplained. Within this sample are about 120,000 clones, with about 94% of them counted one time only. The top ten clones comprise more than 1.5% of the sample.

Sequences were derived from peripheral blood, sampled in the third trimester of pregnancy. The sequence joins TRBV19 to TRBJ2-7, with the identity of the D gene unclear. The origin of this receptor is a female donor with multiple sclerosis, enrolled in a pregnancy study. In nucleotides, the sequence is TGTGCCAGTAGTATGTATATCTCCTACGAGCAGTACTTC. The encoded protein is CASSMYISYEQYF.